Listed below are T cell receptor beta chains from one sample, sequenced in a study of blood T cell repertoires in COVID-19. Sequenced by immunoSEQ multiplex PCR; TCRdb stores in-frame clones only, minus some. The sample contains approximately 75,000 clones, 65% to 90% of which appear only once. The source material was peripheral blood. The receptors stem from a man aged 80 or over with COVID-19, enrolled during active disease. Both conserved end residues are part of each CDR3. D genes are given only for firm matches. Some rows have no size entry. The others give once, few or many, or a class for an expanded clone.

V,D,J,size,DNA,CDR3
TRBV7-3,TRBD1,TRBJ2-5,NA,TGTGCCAGCAGTTCAACAGGGGGTGTGGAGACCCAGTACTTC,CASSSTGGVETQYF
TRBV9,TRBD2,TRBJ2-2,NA,TGTGCCAGCAGCGTAGCCCCGCTCGGCCGCGGGGGGGCGAACACCGGGGAGCTGTTTTTT,CASSVAPLGRGGANTGELFF
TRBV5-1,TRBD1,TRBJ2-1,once,TGCGCCAGCTTTGGACAGGGGGCAAAGGGGTCCTACAATGAGCAGTTCTTC,CASFGQGAKGSYNEQFF
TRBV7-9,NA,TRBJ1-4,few,TGTGCCGGGAAGGTACGGGAGAATGAAAAACTGTTTTTT,CAGKVRENEKLFF
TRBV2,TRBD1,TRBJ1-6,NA,TGTGCCAGCAAGATGGGACAGTCCAATTCACCCCTCCACTTT,CASKMGQSNSPLHF
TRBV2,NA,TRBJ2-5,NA,TGTGCCAGCAGTCCCCCGGGGACCCAGTACTTC,CASSPPGTQYF
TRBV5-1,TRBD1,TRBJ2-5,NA,TGCGCCAGCACCAGACAGGGTGGAGGAGAGACCCAGTACTTC,CASTRQGGGETQYF
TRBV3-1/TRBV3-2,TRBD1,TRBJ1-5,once,TGTGCCAGCAGCCCATGGGCACAGGGGCATCAGCCCCAGCATTTT,CASSPWAQGHQPQHF
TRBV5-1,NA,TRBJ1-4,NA,TGCGCCAGCAGGAACAGAGGGGCGGGAGATGAAAAACTGTTTTTT,CASRNRGAGDEKLFF
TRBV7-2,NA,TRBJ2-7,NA,TGTGCCAGCAGCTACCAACTTTTCGGGGGAGGGGGATACGAGCAGTACTTC,CASSYQLFGGGGYEQYF
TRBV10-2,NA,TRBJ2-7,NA,TGCGCCAGCAGGCGGTCGGGGGGCCTTTACGAGCAGTACTTC,CASRRSGGLYEQYF
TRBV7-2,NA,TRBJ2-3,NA,TGTGCCAGCAGCTCGTGGGGGAGGCTCACAGATACGCAGTATTTT,CASSSWGRLTDTQYF
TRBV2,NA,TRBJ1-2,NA,TGTGCCAGCAGTGGAGGAGGATACTATGGCTACACCTTC,CASSGGGYYGYTF
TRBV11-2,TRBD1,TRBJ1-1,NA,TGTGCCAGCAGCTCTGGACAGGGTCTGCGGTACACTGAAGCTTTCTTT,CASSSGQGLRYTEAFF
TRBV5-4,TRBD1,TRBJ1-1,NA,TGTGCCAGCAGGATCCGGGACAGGGGCTGGGGTACTGAAGCTTTCTTT,CASRIRDRGWGTEAFF
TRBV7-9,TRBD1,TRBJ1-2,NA,TGTGCCAGCAGCTTACAGGGGGACCTAGGTGGCTACACCTTC,CASSLQGDLGGYTF
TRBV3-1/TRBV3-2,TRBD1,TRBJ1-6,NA,TGTGCCAGCAGAGGGACAGGGACCCATTCACCCCTCCACTTT,CASRGTGTHSPLHF
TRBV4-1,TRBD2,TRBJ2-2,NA,TGCGCCAGCAGCCAAGAGCTTTTTGGGATAGCGGGGGGGCCCGGGGAGCTGTTTTTT,CASSQELFGIAGGPGELFF
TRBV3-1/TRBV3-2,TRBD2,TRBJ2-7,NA,TGTGCCAGCACGAGCGGGGGGGCGATCGAGCAGTACTTC,CASTSGGAIEQYF
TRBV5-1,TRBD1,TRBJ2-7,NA,TGCGCCAGCACCCGAGGGGGCAACTACGAGCAGTACTTC,CASTRGGNYEQYF
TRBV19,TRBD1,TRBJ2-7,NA,TGTGCCAGTAGTATAGCTTCGACAGGGATCTACGAGCAGTACTTC,CASSIASTGIYEQYF
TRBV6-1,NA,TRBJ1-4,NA,TGTGCCAGCAGTGAAGCCCCGGTGTTGCCTAATGAAAAACTGTTTTTT,CASSEAPVLPNEKLFF
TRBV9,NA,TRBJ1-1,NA,TGTGCCAGCAGCGTAGTGCACAGGCTCATGAACACTGAAGCTTTCTTT,CASSVVHRLMNTEAFF
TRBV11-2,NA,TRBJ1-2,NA,TGTGCCAGCAGCTTCCTTCAAACTAGAGGCTACACCTTC,CASSFLQTRGYTF
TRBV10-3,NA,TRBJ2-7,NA,TGTGCCATCAGCCCCCATGGGGCCAACTACGAGCAGTACTTC,CAISPHGANYEQYF
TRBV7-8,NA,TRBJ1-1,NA,TGTGCCAGCACCCCCGCAGGCCCCGCCATGAACACTGAAGCTTTCTTT,CASTPAGPAMNTEAFF
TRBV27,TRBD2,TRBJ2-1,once,TGTGCCAGCAGTTCCCGGGGGCGGGGGGCATACAATGAGCAGTTCTTC,CASSSRGRGAYNEQFF
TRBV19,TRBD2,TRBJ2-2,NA,TGTGCCAGTAGTAGGACTAGCATAAGGACCGGGGAGCTGTTTTTT,CASSRTSIRTGELFF
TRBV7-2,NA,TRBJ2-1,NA,TGTGCCAGCAGCGCGCCCCCAGGAAGTTACAATGAGCAGTTCTTC,CASSAPPGSYNEQFF
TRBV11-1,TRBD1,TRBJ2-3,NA,TGTGCCAGCAGCTTAGTCGGGCAGGGGGCAGATACGCAGTATTTT,CASSLVGQGADTQYF
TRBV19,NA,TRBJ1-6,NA,TGTGCCAGTAGTATAGCGAGGGAGAGGGATTCACCCCTCCACTTT,CASSIARERDSPLHF
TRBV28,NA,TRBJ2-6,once,TGTGCCAGCAGTCCCGACATTTCTGGGGCCAACGTCCTGACTTTC,CASSPDISGANVLTF
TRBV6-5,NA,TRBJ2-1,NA,TGTGCCAGCACCACGGACACCCGATACAATGAGCAGTTCTTC,CASTTDTRYNEQFF
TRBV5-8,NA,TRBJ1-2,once,TGTGCCAGCAGCTTTCGGGTTATCGGGTACACCTTC,CASSFRVIGYTF
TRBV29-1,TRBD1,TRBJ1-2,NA,TGCAGCGTCGAGGACAGGGGAGATGGCTACACCTTC,CSVEDRGDGYTF
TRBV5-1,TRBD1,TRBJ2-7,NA,TGCGCCAGCAGCCTTACAGGGGGATGGCAGTACTTC,CASSLTGGWQYF
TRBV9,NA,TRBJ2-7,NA,TGTGCCAGCAGCGTAAACACCTACGGAGACGAGCAGTACTTC,CASSVNTYGDEQYF
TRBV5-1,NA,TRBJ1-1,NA,TGCGCCAGCAGCTTGGAGTTGAGGGGAGGCACTGAAGCTTTCTTT,CASSLELRGGTEAFF
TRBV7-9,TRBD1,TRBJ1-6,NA,TGTGCCAGCAGCCAGACGACAGGGGGGTTTAATTCACCCCTCCACTTT,CASSQTTGGFNSPLHF
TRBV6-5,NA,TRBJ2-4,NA,TGTGCCAGCGGTTCCGGGCGGGGCCAAAACATTCAGTACTTC,CASGSGRGQNIQYF
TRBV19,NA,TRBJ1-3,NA,TGTGCCAGTAGCCGGGGGGGCTCTGGAAACACCATATATTTT,CASSRGGSGNTIYF
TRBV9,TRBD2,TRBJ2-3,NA,TGTGCCAGCAGCAATCTAGCGGGGGGGTCTAGCACAGATACGCAGTATTTT,CASSNLAGGSSTDTQYF
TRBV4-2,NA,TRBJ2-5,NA,TGTGCCAGCAGCCCCCAGGCAGGCAATTATCAAGAGACCCAGTACTTC,CASSPQAGNYQETQYF
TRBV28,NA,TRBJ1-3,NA,TGTGCCAGCACGGAGACCGTAGAAACCATATATTTT,CASTETVETIYF
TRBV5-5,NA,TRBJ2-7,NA,TGTGCCAGCAGCTTAAGTGTCAGTTTCTCCTACGAGCAGTACTTC,CASSLSVSFSYEQYF
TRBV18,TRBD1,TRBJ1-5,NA,TGTGCCAGCTCACCACAGGGGGCTAGCAATCAGCCCCAGCATTTT,CASSPQGASNQPQHF
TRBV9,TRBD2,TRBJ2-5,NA,TGTGCCAGCGGTAATAGCGGGGGCTTCCAGTACTTC,CASGNSGGFQYF
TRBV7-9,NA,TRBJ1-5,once,TGTGCCAGCAGTAAAGCGGACGGATTTAATCAGCCCCAGCATTTT,CASSKADGFNQPQHF
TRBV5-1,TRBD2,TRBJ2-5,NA,TGCGCCAGCAGCTTAGGGGCAGCGGGATCCCAAGAGACCCAGTACTTC,CASSLGAAGSQETQYF
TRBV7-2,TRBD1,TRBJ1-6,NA,TGTGCCAGCAGCGCGGGACAGGGGGCCACTTCACCCCTCCACTTT,CASSAGQGATSPLHF
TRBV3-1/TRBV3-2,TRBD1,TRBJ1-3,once,TGTGCCAGCAGCGGACAGGGGGAAAACACCATATATTTT,CASSGQGENTIYF
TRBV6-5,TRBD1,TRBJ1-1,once,TGTGCCAGCAGCGGGTATCGTGGGGACAGGACTGAAGCTTTCTTT,CASSGYRGDRTEAFF
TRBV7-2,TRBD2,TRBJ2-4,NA,TGTGCCAGCAGCTTAGGGGGTGGCGGGGGGAAAAACATTCAGTACTTC,CASSLGGGGGKNIQYF
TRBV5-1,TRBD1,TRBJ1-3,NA,TGCGCCAGCAGCGCCACAGGGGGTGTCTCTGGAAACACCATATATTTT,CASSATGGVSGNTIYF
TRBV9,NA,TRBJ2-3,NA,TGTGCCAGCACTCGGGGAGGGGGGAGTGCAGATACGCAGTATTTT,CASTRGGGSADTQYF